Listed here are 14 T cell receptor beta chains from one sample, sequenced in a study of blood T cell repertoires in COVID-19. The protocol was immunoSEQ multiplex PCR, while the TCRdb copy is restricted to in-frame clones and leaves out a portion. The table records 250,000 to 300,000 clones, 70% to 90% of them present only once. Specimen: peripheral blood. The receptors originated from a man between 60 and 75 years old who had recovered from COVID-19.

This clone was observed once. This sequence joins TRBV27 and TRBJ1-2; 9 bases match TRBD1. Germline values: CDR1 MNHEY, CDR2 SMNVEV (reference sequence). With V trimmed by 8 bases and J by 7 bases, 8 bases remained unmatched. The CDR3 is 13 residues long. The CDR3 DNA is TGTGCCAGCTGGGGGGACAGGGTGGGTGGCTACACCTTC. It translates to CASWGDRVGGYTF.

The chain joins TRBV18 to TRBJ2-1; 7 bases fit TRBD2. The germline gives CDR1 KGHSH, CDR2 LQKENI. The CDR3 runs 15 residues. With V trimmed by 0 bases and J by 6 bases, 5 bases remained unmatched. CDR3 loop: CASSPPGGRVNEQFF. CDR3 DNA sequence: TGTGCCAGCTCACCACCGGGAGGGCGCGTCAATGAGCAGTTCTTC.

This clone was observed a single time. CDR3 residues: CASRPDRWEYGYTF. CDR3 DNA: TGTGCCAGCAGACCAGACAGGTGGGAGTATGGCTACACCTTC. The chain couples TRBV5-4 to TRBJ1-2; D may be TRBD1 (6 bases). Germline V gives CDR1 SGHNT, CDR2 YYREEE (reference sequence). The V and J ends lost 5 bases and 5 bases respectively, with 16 bases between them. The CDR3 has 14 residues.

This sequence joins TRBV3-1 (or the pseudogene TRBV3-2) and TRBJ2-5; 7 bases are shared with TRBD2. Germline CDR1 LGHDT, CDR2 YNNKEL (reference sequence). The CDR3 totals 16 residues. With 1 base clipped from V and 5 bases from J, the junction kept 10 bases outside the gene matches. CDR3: CASSQARPIGGETQYF. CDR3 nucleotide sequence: TGTGCCAGCAGCCAAGCAAGACCTATCGGGGGGGAGACCCAGTACTTC.

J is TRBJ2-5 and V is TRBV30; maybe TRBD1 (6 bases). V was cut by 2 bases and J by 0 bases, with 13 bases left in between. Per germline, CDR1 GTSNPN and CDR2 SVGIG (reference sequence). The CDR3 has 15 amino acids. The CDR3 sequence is CAWSPPGAYQETQYF. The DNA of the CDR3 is TGTGCCTGGAGTCCGCCAGGGGCGTACCAAGAGACCCAGTACTTC.

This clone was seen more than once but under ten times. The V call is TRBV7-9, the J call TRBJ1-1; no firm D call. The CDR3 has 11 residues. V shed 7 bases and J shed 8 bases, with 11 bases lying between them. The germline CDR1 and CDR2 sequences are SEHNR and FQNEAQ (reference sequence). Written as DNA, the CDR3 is TGTGCCAGCACTACAGTGACCGAAGCTTTCTTT. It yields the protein CASTTVTEAFF.

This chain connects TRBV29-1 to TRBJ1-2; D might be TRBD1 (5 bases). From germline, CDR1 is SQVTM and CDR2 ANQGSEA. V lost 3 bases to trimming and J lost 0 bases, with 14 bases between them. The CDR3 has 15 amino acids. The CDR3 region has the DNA TGCAGCGTTGAGCAGGGCCTCGTTTCTAACTATGGCTACACCTTC. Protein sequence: CSVEQGLVSNYGYTF.

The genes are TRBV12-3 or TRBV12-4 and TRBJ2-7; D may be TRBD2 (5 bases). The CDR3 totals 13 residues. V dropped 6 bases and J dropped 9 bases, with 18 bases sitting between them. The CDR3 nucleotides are TGTGCCAGCAGATCCAGGTGGGGAGTCGGGCAGTACTTC. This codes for CASRSRWGVGQYF.

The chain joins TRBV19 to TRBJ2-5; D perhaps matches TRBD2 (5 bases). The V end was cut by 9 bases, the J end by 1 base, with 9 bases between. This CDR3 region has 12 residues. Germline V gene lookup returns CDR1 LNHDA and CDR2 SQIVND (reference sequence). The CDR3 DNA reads TGTGCCAGCCGGGATTTCCAAGAGACCCAGTACTTC. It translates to CASRDFQETQYF.

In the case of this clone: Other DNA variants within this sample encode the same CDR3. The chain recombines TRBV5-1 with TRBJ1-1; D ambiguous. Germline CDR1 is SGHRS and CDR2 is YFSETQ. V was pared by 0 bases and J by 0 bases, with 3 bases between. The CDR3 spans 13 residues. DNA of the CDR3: TGCGCCAGCAGCTTGGTCGTGAACACTGAAGCTTTCTTT. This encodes CASSLVVNTEAFF. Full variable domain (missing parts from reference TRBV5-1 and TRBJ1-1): KAGVTQTPRYLIKTRGQQVTLSCSPISGHRSVSWYQQTPGQGLQFLFEYFSETQRNKGNFPGRFSGRQFSNSRSEMNVSTLELGDSALYLCASSLVVNTEAFFGQGTRLTVV.

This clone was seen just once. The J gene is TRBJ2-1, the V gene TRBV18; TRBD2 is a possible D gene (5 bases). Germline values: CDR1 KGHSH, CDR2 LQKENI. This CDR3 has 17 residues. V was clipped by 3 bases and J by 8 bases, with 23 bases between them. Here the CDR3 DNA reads TGTGCCAGCTCACCGACCTCTTATGGGGATGGGAGCGATGAGCAGTTCTTC. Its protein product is CASSPTSYGDGSDEQFF.

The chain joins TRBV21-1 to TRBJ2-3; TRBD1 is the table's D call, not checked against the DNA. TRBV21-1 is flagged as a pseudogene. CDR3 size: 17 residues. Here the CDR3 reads CASSAPVSRGHLDTQYF. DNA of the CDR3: TGTGCCAGCAGCGCCCCGGTTAGCAGGGGGCATTTAGATACGCAGTATTTT.

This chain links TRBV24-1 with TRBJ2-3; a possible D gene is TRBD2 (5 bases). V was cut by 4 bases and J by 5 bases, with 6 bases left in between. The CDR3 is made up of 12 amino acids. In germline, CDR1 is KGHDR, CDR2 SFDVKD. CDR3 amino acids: CATSEGRDTQYF. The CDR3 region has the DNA TGTGCCACCAGTGAAGGGAGAGATACGCAGTATTTT.

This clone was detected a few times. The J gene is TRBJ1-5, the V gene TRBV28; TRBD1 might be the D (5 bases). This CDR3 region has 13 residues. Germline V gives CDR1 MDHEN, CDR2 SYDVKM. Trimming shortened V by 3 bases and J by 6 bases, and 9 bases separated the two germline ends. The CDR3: CASSFGGGQPQHF. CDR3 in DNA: TGTGCCAGCAGTTTTGGGGGAGGTCAGCCCCAGCATTTT.